Each of the 22 T cell receptor beta chains below was sequenced from the same sample in a study of T cells in Graves' hyperthyroidism and ophthalmopathy. Amplification yielded TCR beta CDR3 regions, with RNA transcripts as the source. Primed by the HTBI set, a first-round RT-PCR was run on the TCR CDR3. TCRdb independently ran MiXCR on the multiplex PCR reads; one entry per CDR3 protein. The sample records approximately 430,000 distinct CDR3 sequences, 14% to 15% being singletons. The specimen was blood. These receptors all come from a man between 18 and 29 years old with Graves' ophthalmopathy.

The table lists this clonotype with a few counts. The chain uses TRBV5-1 and TRBJ2-2, with TRBD1 as a possible D gene (6 bases). CDR1 and CDR2 (germline): SGHRS, YFSETQ. V dropped 6 bases and J dropped 7 bases, with 16 bases sitting between them. The CDR3 is 14 residues long. CDR3 sequence: CASTPDRPNGELFF. The CDR3 DNA reads TGCGCCAGCACCCCCGACAGGCCTAACGGGGAGCTGTTTTTT.

This clonotype was detected a few times. This chain connects TRBV20-1 to TRBJ2-1, with 7 bases identical to TRBD2. The germline gives CDR1 DFQATT, CDR2 SNEGSKA (reference sequence). V trimming: 3 bases; J trimming: 9 bases; junction bases outside the gene matches: 14. CDR3 length: 15 residues. The CDR3 is CSASEWEGLFFEQFF. CDR3 in DNA: TGCAGTGCTAGTGAGTGGGAGGGCCTCTTTTTTGAGCAGTTCTTC.

This clonotype came up a few times. J is TRBJ2-3 and V is TRBV28; 7 positions match TRBD2. V gave up 6 bases and J gave up 6 bases; unmatched junction bases: 12. Germline CDR1 reads MDHEN; CDR2 reads SYDVKM. CDR3 size: 15 residues. The CDR3 bases are TGTGCCAGCAGGGCGAGCGGGACCGGGTCGGATACGCAGTATTTT. Translated, it gives CASRASGTGSDTQYF.

The chain joins TRBV11-2 to TRBJ1-2; 8 positions match TRBD1. This CDR3 is 15 amino acids long. V shed 4 bases and J 4 bases; nucleotides not matched to a gene: 8. Germline lookup yields CDR1 SGHAT and CDR2 FQNNGV. For the CDR3, the DNA is TGTGCCAGCAGCTGGGGGACAGGATTCCCCTATGGCTACACCTTC. Translation gives CASSWGTGFPYGYTF.

For this clonotype: At one of its ends the junction is not consistent with the germline gene, which may arise from a read error. The genes are TRBV7-9 and TRBJ2-2, with D perhaps matching TRBD2 (5 bases). The CDR3 extends over 16 amino acids. Looked up from germline, CDR1 is SEHNR and CDR2 is FQNEAQ (reference sequence). The CDR3 sequence: CASSSNPGSHTEELFF. The CDR3 DNA reads TGTGCCAGCAGCTCAAACCCGGGATCGCACACCGAGGAGCTGTTTTTT.

The chain has TRBV4-1 and TRBJ2-7; 11 nucleotides line up with TRBD2. V dropped 0 bases and J dropped 2; count of bases not matched to a gene: 9. This CDR3 region has 18 residues. CDR1 is MGHRA and CDR2 is YSYEKL in the germline V gene. This chain's CDR3 is CASSQDTRLAGIPYEQYF. DNA for the CDR3: TGCGCCAGCAGCCAAGATACCCGACTAGCGGGGATACCCTACGAGCAGTACTTC.

This clonotype was counted ten times or more. The chain couples TRBV12-3 or TRBV12-4 to TRBJ1-1, with a tentative D call TRBD1 (6 bases). This CDR3 is 15 amino acids long. The V and J ends lost 6 bases and 0 bases respectively, with 14 bases between them. CDR3 in amino acids: CASRKPGQVNTEAFF. For the CDR3, the DNA is TGTGCCAGCAGAAAACCGGGACAAGTGAACACTGAAGCTTTCTTT.

This clonotype was observed once. A much larger clone sits a single nucleotide away, making a read error possible. The chain is built from TRBV27 and TRBJ1-1; TRBD1 is a possible D gene (6 bases). Between the trimmed V and J ends, which lost 6 bases and 7 bases, there was a span of 18 bases. The CDR3 totals 14 residues. In germline, CDR1 is MNHEY, CDR2 SMNVEV (reference sequence). The DNA of the CDR3 is TGTGCCAGCAGAACTCGGACAGAAAGCTTTGAAGCTTTCTTT. Its protein product is CASRTRTESFEAFF.

This clonotype was recorded a few times. A clone one base away is much larger, so this may be a read error. V gene TRBV12-3 or TRBV12-4 combines with J gene TRBJ1-1, with D possibly being TRBD1 (5 bases). This CDR3 has 14 amino acids. V was cut by 5 bases and J by 3 bases, with 13 bases left in between. CDR3 region: CASSPRMGDTEAFF. CDR3 nucleotides: TGTGCCAGCAGTCCGAGGATGGGGGACACTGAAGCTTTCTTT.

The table lists this clonotype with a count of one. This rearrangement joins TRBV11-2 to TRBJ2-7; 10 bases are shared with TRBD2. The CDR3 is made up of 14 amino acids. The J segment lost 3 bases and the V segment lost 5 bases, leaving 4 bases of the junction unmatched. Germline CDR1 reads SGHAT; CDR2 reads FQNNGV. As DNA, the CDR3 is TGTGCCAGCAGCGCCACTAGCGGGGTCTACGAGCAGTACTTC. Encoded protein: CASSATSGVYEQYF.

This clonotype showed up many times. This sequence joins TRBV6-1 and TRBJ2-3; D not resolved. Germline V gene lookup returns CDR1 MNHNS and CDR2 SASEGT. The CDR3 consists of 14 residues. V shed 1 base and J shed 6 bases, with 11 bases lying between them. CDR3 in DNA: TGTGCCAGCAGTGAAGGGGGAACAAGGGATACGCAGTATTTT. Translation: CASSEGGTRDTQYF.

Points on this clonotype: This clone may be a read error of a much larger clone one base away. The chain links TRBV5-8 to TRBJ1-4; no definite D call. The V end lost 5 bases, the J end lost 6 bases, and 17 bases lay between the germline ends. Germline CDR1 SGHTS, CDR2 YDEGEE. The CDR3 runs 15 residues. Here the CDR3 reads CASSSDGWRDEKLFF. The CDR3 DNA reads TGTGCCAGCAGTTCCGACGGGTGGAGGGATGAAAAACTGTTTTTT.

Many counts were recorded for this clonotype. The chain uses TRBV6-5 and TRBJ1-2, with TRBD1 matching over 8 bases. Germline CDR1 MNHEY, CDR2 SVGAGI. The CDR3 runs to 14 residues. V gave up 0 bases and J gave up 7 bases; unmatched junction bases: 4. Written as DNA, the CDR3 is TGTGCCAGCAGTTACTCAGGGGGGACAGGTGGCTACACCTTC. Translating gives CASSYSGGTGGYTF.

This clonotype was detected ten times or more. This chain joins TRBV28 and TRBJ1-1; 9 positions match TRBD1. The V and J ends lost 4 bases and 1 base, in that order; junction bases with no gene match: 4. Germline V lookup: CDR1 MDHEN, CDR2 SYDVKM. The CDR3 runs to 15 residues. CDR3 in DNA: TGTGCCAGCAGTTCCGGGACAGGGAAGAACACTGAAGCTTTCTTT. This codes for CASSSGTGKNTEAFF.

The chain is built from TRBV10-2 and TRBJ2-5; 7 nucleotides match TRBD1. The V gene end was trimmed by 7 bases and the J gene end by 4 bases; junction bases not matched to a gene: 6. The CDR3 length is 13 residues. Germline V gene lookup returns CDR1 WSHSY and CDR2 SAAADI. CDR3 loop: CASTLTGSETQYF. The CDR3 nucleotides are TGCGCCAGCACCCTGACAGGGTCAGAGACCCAGTACTTC.

The sample holds many counts of this clonotype. V usage is TRBV11-2 and J usage is TRBJ2-5; a possible D gene is TRBD2 (7 bases). Germline-derived CDR1 and CDR2 are SGHAT and FQNNGV. The V and J ends lost 8 bases and 7 bases respectively, with 20 bases between them. The CDR3 loop spans 14 amino acids. CDR3 sequence (DNA): TGTGCCAGCGCTATGGGGGGGGGCTCCGGGACCCAGTACTTC. Translated, it gives CASAMGGGSGTQYF.

This clonotype has more than one count but fewer than ten. The chain uses TRBV10-2 and TRBJ2-7, with D possibly TRBD2 on 6 matching bases. The CDR3 length is 15 residues. The germline V gene has CDR1 WSHSY and CDR2 SAAADI. V was clipped by 0 bases and J by 0 bases, with 9 bases between them. The chain's CDR3 is CASSESGRDSYEQYF. DNA of the CDR3: TGCGCCAGCAGTGAGTCTGGGCGGGACTCCTACGAGCAGTACTTC.

This clonotype occurred many times. The chain carries TRBV20-1 and TRBJ2-7; TRBD2 matches at 16 bases. Germline trimming cut 8 bases from V and 9 bases from J; bases unmatched to any gene: 10. Germline V gene lookup returns CDR1 DFQATT and CDR2 SNEGSKA (reference sequence). This CDR3 region has 14 residues. The CDR3 coding sequence is TGCAGTACAAGACCGGGACTAGCGGGAGGGCCGCAGTACTTC. It translates to CSTRPGLAGGPQYF.

This clonotype was recorded at least ten times. The CDR3 here is CASSLGIRLAGANTDTQYF. In DNA form, the CDR3 reads TGTGCCAGCAGCTTAGGCATAAGGCTAGCGGGAGCAAATACAGATACGCAGTATTTT. The chain is built from TRBV11-3 and TRBJ2-3; 10 nucleotides align to TRBD2. This CDR3 is 19 amino acids long. J gave up 3 bases and V 1 base, and 13 bases lay outside the gene matches. In germline, CDR1 is SGHNT, CDR2 YENEEA.

This clonotype was picked up a small number of times. V and J are TRBV4-1 and TRBJ2-5; 11 bases align to TRBD2. The CDR3 sequence is 16 residues long. The trim removed 4 bases at V and 1 base at J, leaving 5 bases unmatched. Germline lookup yields CDR1 MGHRA and CDR2 YSYEKL. CDR3 sequence: CASSLGTSGTQETQYF. CDR3 nucleotides: TGCGCCAGCAGCCTTGGGACTAGCGGCACCCAAGAGACCCAGTACTTC.

This clonotype has a count of ten or more. This chain links TRBV7-2 with TRBJ2-1; 7 bases map to TRBD2. This CDR3 has 16 residues. The V gene's germline CDR1 is SGHTA and CDR2 FQGNSA. The ends lost 5 bases at V and 4 bases at J; junction bases unmatched: 11. CDR3 in amino acids: CASSREGAGYYNEQFF. The CDR3 region has the DNA TGTGCCAGCAGCCGCGAAGGAGCGGGGTATTACAATGAGCAGTTCTTC. Looking up the rest from reference TRBV7-2 and TRBJ2-1 gives the full variable domain: GAGVSQSPSNKVTEKGKDVELRCDPISGHTALYWYRQSLGQGLEFLIYFQGNSAPDKSGLPSDRFSAERTGGSVSTLTIQRTQQEDSAVYLCASSREGAGYYNEQFFGPGTRLTVL.

This chain links TRBV20-1 with TRBJ1-1; D might be TRBD1 (5 bases). The CDR3 length is 13 residues. CDR1 is DFQATT, CDR2 SNEGSKA, per germline (reference sequence). Trimming took off 2 bases at V and 0 bases at J, with 7 bases between the two ends. The CDR3 spells CSARQGLNTEAFF. CDR3 in DNA: TGCAGTGCTAGACAGGGACTGAACACTGAAGCTTTCTTT.